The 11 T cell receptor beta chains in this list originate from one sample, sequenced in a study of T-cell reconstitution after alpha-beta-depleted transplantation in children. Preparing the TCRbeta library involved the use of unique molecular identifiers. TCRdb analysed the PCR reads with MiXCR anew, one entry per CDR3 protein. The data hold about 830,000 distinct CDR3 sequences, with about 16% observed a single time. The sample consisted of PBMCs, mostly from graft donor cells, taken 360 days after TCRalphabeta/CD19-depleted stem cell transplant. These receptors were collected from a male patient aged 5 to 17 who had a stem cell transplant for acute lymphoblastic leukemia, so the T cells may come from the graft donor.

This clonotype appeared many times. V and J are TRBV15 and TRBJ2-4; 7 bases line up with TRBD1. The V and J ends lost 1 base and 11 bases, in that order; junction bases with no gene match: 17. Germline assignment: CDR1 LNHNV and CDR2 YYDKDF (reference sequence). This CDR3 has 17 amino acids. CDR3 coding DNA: TGTGCCACCAGCAGAGGCCCGACAGGGTTGATTAACTTGGTTCAGTACTTC. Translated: CATSRGPTGLINLVQYF.

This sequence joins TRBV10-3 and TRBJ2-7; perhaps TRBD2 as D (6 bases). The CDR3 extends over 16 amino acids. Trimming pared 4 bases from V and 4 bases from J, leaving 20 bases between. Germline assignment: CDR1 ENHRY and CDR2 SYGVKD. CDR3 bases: TGTGCCATCAGTGGTTCCCGGGACTGGAGTGGTTACGAGCAGTACTTC. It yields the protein CAISGSRDWSGYEQYF.

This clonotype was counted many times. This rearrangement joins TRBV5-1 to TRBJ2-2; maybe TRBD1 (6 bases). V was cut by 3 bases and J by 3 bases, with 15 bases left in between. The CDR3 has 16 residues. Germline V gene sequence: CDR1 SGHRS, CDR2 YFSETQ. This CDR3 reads CASSSSRGSYTGELFF. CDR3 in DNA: TGCGCCAGCAGCTCGTCCAGGGGTTCGTACACCGGGGAGCTGTTTTTT.

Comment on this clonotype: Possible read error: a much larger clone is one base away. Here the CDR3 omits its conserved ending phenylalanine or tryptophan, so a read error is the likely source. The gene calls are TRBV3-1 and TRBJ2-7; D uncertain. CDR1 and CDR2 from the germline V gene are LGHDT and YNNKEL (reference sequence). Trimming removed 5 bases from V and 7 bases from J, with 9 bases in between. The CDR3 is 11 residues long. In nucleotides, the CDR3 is TGTGCCAGCAGCAGACCCGGGGAGCAGTACTTG. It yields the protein CASSRPGEQYL.

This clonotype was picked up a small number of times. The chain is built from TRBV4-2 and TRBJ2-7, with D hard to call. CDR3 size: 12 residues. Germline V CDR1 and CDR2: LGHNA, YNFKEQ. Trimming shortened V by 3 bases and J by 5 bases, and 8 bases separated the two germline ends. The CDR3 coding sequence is TGTGCCAGCAGCCAGGGTTCGGACGAGCAGTACTTC. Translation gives CASSQGSDEQYF.

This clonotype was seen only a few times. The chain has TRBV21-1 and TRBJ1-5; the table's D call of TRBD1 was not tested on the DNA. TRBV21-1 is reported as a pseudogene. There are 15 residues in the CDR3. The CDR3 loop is CASSISGDSNQPQHF. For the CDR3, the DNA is TGTGCCAGCAGCATCTCGGGGGATAGCAATCAGCCCCAGCATTTT.

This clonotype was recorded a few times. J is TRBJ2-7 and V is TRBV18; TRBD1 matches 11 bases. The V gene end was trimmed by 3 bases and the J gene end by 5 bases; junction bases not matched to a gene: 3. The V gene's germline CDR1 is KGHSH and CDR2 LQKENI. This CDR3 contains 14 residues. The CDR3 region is CASSPGQGGDEQYF. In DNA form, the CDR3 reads TGTGCCAGCTCACCGGGACAGGGGGGCGACGAGCAGTACTTC.

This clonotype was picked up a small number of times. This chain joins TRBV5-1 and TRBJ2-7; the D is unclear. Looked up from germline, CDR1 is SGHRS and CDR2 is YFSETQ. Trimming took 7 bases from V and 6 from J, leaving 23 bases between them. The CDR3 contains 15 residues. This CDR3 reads CASEASPFRMREQYF. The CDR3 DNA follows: TGCGCCAGCGAAGCGAGCCCCTTTAGGATGCGCGAGCAGTACTTC.

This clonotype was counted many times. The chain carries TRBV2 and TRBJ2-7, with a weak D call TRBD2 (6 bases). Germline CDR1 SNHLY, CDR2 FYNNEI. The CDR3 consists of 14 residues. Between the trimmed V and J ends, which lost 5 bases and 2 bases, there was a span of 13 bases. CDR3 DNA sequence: TGTGCCAGCAGTACGGGACTCGCACCCTACGAGCAGTACTTC. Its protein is CASSTGLAPYEQYF.

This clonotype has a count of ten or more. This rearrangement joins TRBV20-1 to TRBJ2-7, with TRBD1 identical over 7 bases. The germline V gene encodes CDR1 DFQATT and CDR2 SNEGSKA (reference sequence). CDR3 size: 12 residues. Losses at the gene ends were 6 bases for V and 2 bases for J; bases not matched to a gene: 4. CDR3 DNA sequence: TGCAGTGCCCGGGACAGCCCCTACGAGCAGTACTTC. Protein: CSARDSPYEQYF.

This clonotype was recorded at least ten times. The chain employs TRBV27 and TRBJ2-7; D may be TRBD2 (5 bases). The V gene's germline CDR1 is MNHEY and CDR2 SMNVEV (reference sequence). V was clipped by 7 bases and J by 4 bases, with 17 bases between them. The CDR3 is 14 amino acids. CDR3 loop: CASTGSAGSYEQYF. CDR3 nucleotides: TGTGCCAGCACGGGTTCTGCGGGTTCGTACGAGCAGTACTTC.